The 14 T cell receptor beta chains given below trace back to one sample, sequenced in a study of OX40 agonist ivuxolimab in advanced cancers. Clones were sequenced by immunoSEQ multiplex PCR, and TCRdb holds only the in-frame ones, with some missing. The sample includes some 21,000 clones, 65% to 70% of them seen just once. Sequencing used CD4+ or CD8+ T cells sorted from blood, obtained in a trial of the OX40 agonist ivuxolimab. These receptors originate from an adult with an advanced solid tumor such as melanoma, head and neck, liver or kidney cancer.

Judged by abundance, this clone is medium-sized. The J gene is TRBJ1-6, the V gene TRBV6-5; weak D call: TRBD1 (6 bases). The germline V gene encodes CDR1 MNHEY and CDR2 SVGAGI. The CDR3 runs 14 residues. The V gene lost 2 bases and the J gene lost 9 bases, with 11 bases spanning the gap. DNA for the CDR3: TGTGCCAGCAGTTACGAGGGGGGAAGTTCACCCCTCCACTTT. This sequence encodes CASSYEGGSSPLHF.

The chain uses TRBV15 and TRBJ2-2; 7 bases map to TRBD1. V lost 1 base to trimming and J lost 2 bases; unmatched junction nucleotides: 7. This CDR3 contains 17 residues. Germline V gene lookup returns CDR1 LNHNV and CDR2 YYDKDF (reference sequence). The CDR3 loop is CATSRGGTALNTGELFF. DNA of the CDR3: TGTGCCACCAGCAGAGGGGGGACAGCCCTTAACACCGGGGAGCTGTTTTTT.

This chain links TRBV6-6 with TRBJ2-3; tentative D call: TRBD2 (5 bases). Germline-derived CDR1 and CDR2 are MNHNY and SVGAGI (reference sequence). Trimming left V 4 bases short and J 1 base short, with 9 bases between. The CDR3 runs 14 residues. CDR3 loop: CASSSGGGTDTQYF. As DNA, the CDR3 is TGTGCCAGCAGTTCAGGAGGTGGCACAGATACGCAGTATTTT.

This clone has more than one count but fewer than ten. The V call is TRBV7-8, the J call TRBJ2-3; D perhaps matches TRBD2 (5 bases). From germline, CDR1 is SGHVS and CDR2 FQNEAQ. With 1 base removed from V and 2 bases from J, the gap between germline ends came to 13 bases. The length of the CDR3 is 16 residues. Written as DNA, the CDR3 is TGTGCCAGCAGCTTAGTGTGGGGAGATATCACAGATACGCAGTATTTT. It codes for CASSLVWGDITDTQYF. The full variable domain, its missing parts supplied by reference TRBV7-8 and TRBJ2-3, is GAGVSQSPRYKVAKRGQDVALRCDPISGHVSLFWYQQALGQGPEFLTYFQNEAQLDKSGLPSDRFFAERPEGSVSTLKIQRTQQEDSAVYLCASSLVWGDITDTQYFGPGTRLTVL.

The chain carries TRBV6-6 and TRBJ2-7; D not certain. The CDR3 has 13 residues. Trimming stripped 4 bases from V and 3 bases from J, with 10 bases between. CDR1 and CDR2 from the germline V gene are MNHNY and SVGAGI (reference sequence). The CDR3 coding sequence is TGTGCCAGCAGTTTGGGCCATCACTACGAGCAGTACTTC. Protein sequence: CASSLGHHYEQYF.

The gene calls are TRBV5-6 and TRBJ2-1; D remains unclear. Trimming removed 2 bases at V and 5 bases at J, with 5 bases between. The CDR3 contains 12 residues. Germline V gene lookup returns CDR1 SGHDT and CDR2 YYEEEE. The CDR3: CASSLVNNEQFF. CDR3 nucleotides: TGTGCCAGCAGCTTAGTAAACAATGAGCAGTTCTTC. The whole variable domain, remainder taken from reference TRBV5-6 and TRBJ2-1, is DAGVTQSPTHLIKTRGQQVTLRCSPKSGHDTVSWYQQALGQGPQFIFQYYEEEERQRGNFPDRFSGHQFPNYSSELNVNALLLGDSALYLCASSLVNNEQFFGPGTRLTVL.

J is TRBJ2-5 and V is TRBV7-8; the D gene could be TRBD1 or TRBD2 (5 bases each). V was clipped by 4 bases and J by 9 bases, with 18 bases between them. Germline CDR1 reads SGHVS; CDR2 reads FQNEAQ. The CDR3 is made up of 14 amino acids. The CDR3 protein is CASSSRTDWGPQYF. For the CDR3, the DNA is TGTGCCAGCAGCTCCCGAACAGATTGGGGACCCCAGTACTTC.

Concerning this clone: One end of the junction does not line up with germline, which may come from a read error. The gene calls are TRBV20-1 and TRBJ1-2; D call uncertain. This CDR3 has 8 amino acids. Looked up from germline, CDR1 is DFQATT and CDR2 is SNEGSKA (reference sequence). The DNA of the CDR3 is TGCAGTGCATACTCAGGCCGCTTC. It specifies CSAYSGRF.

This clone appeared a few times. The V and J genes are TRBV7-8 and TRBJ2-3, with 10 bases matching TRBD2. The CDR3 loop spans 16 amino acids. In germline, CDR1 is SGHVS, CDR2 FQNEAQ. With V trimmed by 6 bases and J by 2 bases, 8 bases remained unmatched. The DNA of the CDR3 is TGTGCCAGCAGACCCCTAGCGGGGGCCCTCACAGATACGCAGTATTTT. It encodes CASRPLAGALTDTQYF.

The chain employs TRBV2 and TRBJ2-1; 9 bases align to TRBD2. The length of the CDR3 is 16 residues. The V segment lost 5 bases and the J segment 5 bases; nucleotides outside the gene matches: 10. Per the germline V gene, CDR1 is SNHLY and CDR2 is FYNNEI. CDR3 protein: CASSRSVTSGHNEQFF. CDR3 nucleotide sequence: TGTGCCAGCAGTCGCTCTGTGACTAGCGGACACAATGAGCAGTTCTTC.

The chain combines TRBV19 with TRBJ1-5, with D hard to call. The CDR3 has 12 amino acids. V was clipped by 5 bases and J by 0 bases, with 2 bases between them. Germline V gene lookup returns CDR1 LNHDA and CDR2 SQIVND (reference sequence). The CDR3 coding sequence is TGTGCCAGTAGTTTTAGCAATCAGCCCCAGCATTTT. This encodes CASSFSNQPQHF.

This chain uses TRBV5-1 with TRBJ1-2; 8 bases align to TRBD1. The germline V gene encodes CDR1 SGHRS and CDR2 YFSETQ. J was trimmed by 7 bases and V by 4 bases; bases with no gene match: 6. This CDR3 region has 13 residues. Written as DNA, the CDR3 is TGCGCCAGCAGCCCGGACAGGGTCGCTGGCTACACCTTC. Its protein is CASSPDRVAGYTF.

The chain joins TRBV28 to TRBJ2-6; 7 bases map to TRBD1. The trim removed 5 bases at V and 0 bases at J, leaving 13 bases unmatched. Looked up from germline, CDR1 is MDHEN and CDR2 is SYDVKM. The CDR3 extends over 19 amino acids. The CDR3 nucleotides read TGTGCCAGCAGTCCCCGCCCCCGGGACAGCATCTCTGGGGCCAACGTCCTGACTTTC. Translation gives CASSPRPRDSISGANVLTF. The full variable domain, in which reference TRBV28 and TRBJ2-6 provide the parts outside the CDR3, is DVKVTQSSRYLVKRTGEKVFLECVQDMDHENMFWYRQDPGLGLRLIYFSYDVKMKEKGDIPEGYSVSREKKERFSLILESASTNQTSMYLCASSPRPRDSISGANVLTFGAGSRLTVL.

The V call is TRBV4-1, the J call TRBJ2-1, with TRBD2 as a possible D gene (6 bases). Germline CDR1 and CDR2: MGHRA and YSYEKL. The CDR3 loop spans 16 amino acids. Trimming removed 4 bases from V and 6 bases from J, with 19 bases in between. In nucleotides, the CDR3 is TGCGCCAGCAGCCTGTCACGGGTTACCGGGGGCAATGAGCAGTTCTTC. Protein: CASSLSRVTGGNEQFF.